This T cell receptor (beta chain) was profiled in a study of cytomegalovirus exposure and HLA in healthy donors. This CDR3 contains 12 residues. Germline-derived CDR1 and CDR2 are MDHEN and SYDVKM. On this clone: The junction does not match germline at one end; this may be a read error.

The PCR made use of 60 Vbeta and 13 Jbeta primers. In the authors' methods: Later work found 65 million to 85 million unique TCR beta chains, with some 11 million shared. Generated by immunoSEQ multiplex PCR, the TCRdb table keeps only in-frame clones and is missing some. The V and J calls and the clone size are those of that table, but D and trimming were determined from the DNA. The table lists roughly 160,000 clones, 65% to 90% of them singletons, with roughly a tenth in the top ten. The sequence was collected from a man aged 45-65 years in good health and CMV-seropositive. Material for sequencing was PBMCs. The chain combines TRBV28 with TRBJ1-2; D is undetermined. The CDR3 region is CASKEPNHGYTF. In DNA form, the CDR3 reads TGTGCCAGTAAGGAGCCTAACCATGGCTACACCTTC.